This T cell receptor (beta chain) is drawn from a study of early T cells in non-severe SARS-CoV-2 infection. Study at large: From unsorted whole blood, bulk RNA was sequenced, and the chains remained unpaired. Study-level findings and limits: A preference for anti-spike CD8 responses marked VDJdb matching, which missed private and CD4 specificities.

Many counts were recorded for this clonotype. Antigen unknown. Trimming shortened V by 2 bases and J by 4 bases, and 8 bases separated the two germline ends. From germline, CDR1 is SGHTA and CDR2 FQGNSA. This CDR3 spans 14 amino acids. Researchers attached unique molecular identifiers to individual cDNA molecules. One entry per CDR3 protein results from TCRdb running MiXCR on the 5' RACE reads. The sample consists of tens of thousands of distinct CDR3 sequences, 10% to 15% of them appearing once. The sequence was collected from an adult who was a healthcare worker with PCR-confirmed SARS-CoV-2 infection or an uninfected control (not recorded which). The V gene is TRBV7-2, the J gene TRBJ2-2; D unresolved. Sample: whole blood. CDR3 sequence reads: CASSLSWGTGELFF. The CDR3 DNA sequence: TGTGCCAGCAGCTTAAGTTGGGGCACCGGGGAGCTGTTTTTT.